The 21 T cell receptor beta chains below all came from one sample that was sequenced in a study of blood T cell repertoires in COVID-19. Here immunoSEQ multiplex PCR was the method, and the copy in TCRdb shows in-frame clones only, minus some. The repertoire includes 400,000 to 550,000 clones, more than 85% of them detected once, and 4% to 4.5% sits in the top ten. Source material: peripheral blood. All receptors come from a woman in her twenties or thirties with acute or convalescent COVID-19.

The V gene is TRBV6-5, the J gene TRBJ1-2; D possibly corresponds to TRBD1 (5 bases). The germline gives CDR1 MNHEY, CDR2 SVGAGI. The length of the CDR3 is 13 residues. V gave up 5 bases and J gave up 6 bases, with 13 bases separating them. The DNA of the CDR3 is TGTGCCAGCAGTCAGGGTGTGGCTCATGGCTACACCTTC. Translation: CASSQGVAHGYTF.

The chain recombines TRBV5-3 with TRBJ2-1; tentatively, D is TRBD2 (6 bases). TRBV5-3 belongs to the ORF category, with a function that is uncertain. The CDR3 contains 17 residues. V was cut by 0 bases and J by 12 bases, with 25 bases left in between. CDR3 loop: CARSLESGGPHLNLQFF. CDR3 coding DNA: TGTGCCAGAAGCTTGGAATCCGGGGGTCCTCATCTAAACTTGCAGTTCTTC.

In DNA form, the CDR3 reads TGTGCCGCCAGGGGACCGAACTATGGCTACACCTTC. Translated: CAARGPNYGYTF. The chain recombines TRBV6-5 with TRBJ1-2; D perhaps matches TRBD1 (6 bases). CDR1 is MNHEY, CDR2 SVGAGI, per germline. The CDR3 is 12 amino acids. Trimming cost V 11 bases and J 2 bases, with 12 bases left between them.

This chain connects TRBV6-5 to TRBJ2-1; 8 nucleotides agree with TRBD2. The CDR3 is 14 amino acids. Germline V CDR1 and CDR2: MNHEY, SVGAGI. J was trimmed by 7 bases and V by 4 bases; bases with no gene match: 6. The CDR3 DNA reads TGTGCCAGCAGTTGGCGGGGGGCGCAGAATGAGCAGTTCTTC. Its protein is CASSWRGAQNEQFF.

The chain couples TRBV13 to TRBJ1-1, with D maybe TRBD1 (5 bases). V dropped 0 bases and J dropped 6 bases, with 8 bases sitting between them. Germline lookup yields CDR1 PRHDT and CDR2 FYEKMQ (reference sequence). CDR3 length equals 13 residues. The CDR3 reads CASSLGQGPEAFF. CDR3 bases: TGTGCCAGCAGCTTAGGTCAGGGCCCTGAAGCTTTCTTT.

As to this clone: Other DNA sequences from this sample encode an identical CDR3 as well. The chain is built from TRBV5-4 and TRBJ2-7; D is possibly TRBD2 (6 bases). Germline lookup yields CDR1 SGHNT and CDR2 YYREEE (reference sequence). The CDR3 loop spans 13 amino acids. Trimming took off 4 bases at V and 3 bases at J, with 11 bases between the two ends. Here the CDR3 reads CASSPGVGYEQYF. CDR3 in DNA: TGTGCCAGCAGCCCGGGGGTGGGCTACGAGCAGTACTTC.

This sequence joins TRBV6-1 and TRBJ1-2; the D is unclear. This CDR3 comprises 15 residues. Per the germline V gene, CDR1 is MNHNS and CDR2 is SASEGT. Trimming cost V 2 bases and J 4 bases, with 14 bases left between them. This CDR3 is CASSELVGKTYGYTF. The DNA of the CDR3 is TGTGCCAGCAGTGAACTTGTCGGGAAGACCTATGGCTACACCTTC.

As to this clone: This specimen includes other DNA sequences encoding the same CDR3. This chain uses TRBV12-3 or TRBV12-4 with TRBJ1-2; no clear D gene. Trimming removed 3 bases at V and 4 bases at J, with 3 bases between. CDR3 length: 11 residues. The CDR3 DNA reads as TGTGCCAGCAGTTTCAGCTATGGCTACACCTTC. This encodes CASSFSYGYTF.

This chain links TRBV20-1 with TRBJ2-7; no clear D. Trimming removed 2 bases at V and 2 bases at J, with 4 bases between. Germline V gene lookup returns CDR1 DFQATT and CDR2 SNEGSKA (reference sequence). The CDR3 loop spans 11 amino acids. CDR3 residues: CSARQAYEQYF. CDR3 in DNA: TGCAGTGCTAGACAGGCCTACGAGCAGTACTTC.

V gene TRBV7-9 combines with J gene TRBJ2-2; possible D gene TRBD2, 6 bases. The CDR3 runs to 14 residues. CDR1 and CDR2 (germline): SEHNR, FQNEAQ (reference sequence). V lost 7 bases to trimming and J lost 1 base, with 10 bases between them. This CDR3 is CASNFGGNTGELFF. CDR3 DNA: TGTGCCAGCAATTTCGGGGGGAACACCGGGGAGCTGTTTTTT.

The chain links TRBV6-4 to TRBJ2-5; 10 nucleotides line up with TRBD2. V trimming: 9 bases; J trimming: 1 base; junction bases outside the gene matches: 5. The CDR3 runs 14 residues. Germline CDR1 is MRHNA and CDR2 is SNTAGT. The CDR3 DNA reads as TGTGCCAGGAGGACTAGCGGCATCCAAGAGACCCAGTACTTC. It encodes CARRTSGIQETQYF.

The genes are TRBV18 and TRBJ1-2; 8 bases are a match to TRBD1. Germline CDR1 and CDR2: KGHSH and LQKENI. This CDR3 is built from 15 residues. Trimming cost V 2 bases and J 1 base; bases outside gene matches: 3. CDR3 coding DNA: TGTGCCAGCTCACCATGGGACAGGAATAACTATGGCTACACCTTC. It translates to CASSPWDRNNYGYTF.

The chain recombines TRBV4-2 with TRBJ2-3; 12 nucleotides align to TRBD2. CDR1 is LGHNA, CDR2 YNFKEQ, per germline. V trimming: 1 base; J trimming: 6 bases; junction bases outside the gene matches: 8. The CDR3 runs to 17 residues. The CDR3 loop reads CASSQARLAGGQDTQYF. DNA of the CDR3: TGTGCCAGCAGCCAAGCAAGGCTAGCGGGGGGGCAGGATACGCAGTATTTT.

V usage is TRBV6-5 and J usage is TRBJ2-7, with TRBD1 matching over 7 bases. CDR3 length: 14 residues. The V gene end was trimmed by 6 bases and the J gene end by 3 bases; junction bases not matched to a gene: 8. The germline CDR1 and CDR2 sequences are MNHEY and SVGAGI. In DNA form, the CDR3 reads TGTGCCAGCAGGCCGCCCGACAGGGTCTACGAGCAGTACTTC. Its translation is CASRPPDRVYEQYF.

The chain links TRBV20-1 to TRBJ1-1, with TRBD1 matching over 8 bases. Trimming at V came to 3 bases and at J to 4 bases, leaving 4 bases not matched to a gene. The CDR3 runs to 13 residues. In germline, CDR1 is DFQATT, CDR2 SNEGSKA (reference sequence). CDR3 bases: TGCAGTGCTAGTGGGGACAGGCTCACTGAAGCTTTCTTT. It yields the protein CSASGDRLTEAFF.

V is TRBV20-1 and J is TRBJ1-2; TRBD1 matches 8 bases. Germline loops: CDR1 DFQATT, CDR2 SNEGSKA (reference sequence). There are 14 residues in the CDR3. With 3 bases clipped from V and 7 bases from J, the junction kept 10 bases outside the gene matches. The CDR3 spells CSASSADRERGYTF. Here the CDR3 DNA reads TGCAGTGCTAGTAGCGCGGACAGGGAGCGTGGCTACACCTTC.

The V gene is TRBV5-1, the J gene TRBJ2-2; a possible D gene is TRBD1 (5 bases). This CDR3 contains 16 residues. CDR1 and CDR2 (germline): SGHRS, YFSETQ. The ends were cut back, 0 bases at V and 6 bases at J, with 15 bases in the middle. The CDR3 DNA sequence: TGCGCCAGCAGCTTGGGCAGGGCGAATCTGGCCGGGGAGCTGTTTTTT. Amino acid sequence: CASSLGRANLAGELFF. Looking up the rest from reference TRBV5-1 and TRBJ2-2 gives the full variable domain: KAGVTQTPRYLIKTRGQQVTLSCSPISGHRSVSWYQQTPGQGLQFLFEYFSETQRNKGNFPGRFSGRQFSNSRSEMNVSTLELGDSALYLCASSLGRANLAGELFFGEGSRLTVL.

This clone has a handful of counts. The V gene is TRBV24-1, the J gene TRBJ1-2; no clear D. This CDR3 contains 14 residues. V was cut by 6 bases and J by 1 base, with 11 bases left in between. Germline CDR1 reads KGHDR; CDR2 reads SFDVKD. The CDR3 protein is CATSSDGINYGYTF. DNA of the CDR3: TGTGCCACCAGTAGCGACGGCATTAACTATGGCTACACCTTC.

The table lists this clone with a count of one. This CDR3 is CASSLVAGERTEAFF. The CDR3 DNA reads TGTGCCAGCAGCTTAGTCGCAGGGGAAAGGACTGAAGCTTTCTTT. The chain recombines TRBV7-9 with TRBJ1-1; D might be TRBD1 (6 bases). Germline V gene lookup returns CDR1 SEHNR and CDR2 FQNEAQ (reference sequence). CDR3 length equals 15 residues. The V gene lost 1 base and the J gene lost 5 bases, with 14 bases spanning the gap.

This rearrangement joins TRBV15 to TRBJ2-1; the match to TRBD1 covers 7 bases. The CDR3 has 17 amino acids. The germline gives CDR1 LNHNV, CDR2 YYDKDF (reference sequence). V dropped 2 bases and J dropped 4; count of bases not matched to a gene: 11. The CDR3 spells CATSRIKDRRSYNEQFF. The CDR3 coding sequence is TGTGCCACCAGCAGAATAAAGGACAGGAGGTCTTACAATGAGCAGTTCTTC.

The rearrangement joins TRBV12-3 or TRBV12-4 to TRBJ2-3; 7 nucleotides line up with TRBD1. The V segment lost 4 bases and the J segment 7 bases; nucleotides outside the gene matches: 2. CDR3 length: 12 amino acids. CDR3: CASSSQGYTQYF. In nucleotides, the CDR3 is TGTGCCAGCAGTTCACAGGGGTATACGCAGTATTTT.